Listed below are T cell receptor beta chains from one sample, sequenced in a study of blood T cells in healthy people across ages. Using its own MiXCR run on the 5' RACE reads, TCRdb lists one record per CDR3 protein. Here the sample spans 750,000 to 950,000 distinct CDR3 sequences, around 29% being singletons. The same data also went into a second study, on T cells of mothers and their children.

Sequencing input: blood. Source of these receptors: a woman aged 40 to 50 in good health. Each CDR3 is given with its conserved first and last residue. A D gene is named only where the DNA matches it firmly. Not all rows give a size; the values are once, few, many and, for expanded clones, a class.

clone_size: NA; d_call: NA; j_call: TRBJ2-7; v_call: TRBV7-9; cdr3_aa: CASSLAFGPRDERYF; cdr3_nt: TGTGCCAGCAGCTTAGCGTTTGGGCCCAGGGACGAGCGGTACTTC
clone_size: few; d_call: NA; j_call: TRBJ1-5; v_call: TRBV20-1; cdr3_aa: CSTGLSNQPQHF; cdr3_nt: TGCAGTACAGGGTTGTCCAATCAGCCCCAGCATTTT
clone_size: NA; d_call: NA; j_call: TRBJ1-1; v_call: TRBV30; cdr3_aa: CAWSVVEGTEAFF; cdr3_nt: TGTGCCTGGAGTGTAGTAGAGGGCACTGAAGCTTTCTTT
clone_size: NA; d_call: NA; j_call: TRBJ2-3; v_call: TRBV5-8; cdr3_aa: CASSLGRERSTDTQYF; cdr3_nt: TGTGCCAGCAGCTTGGGTCGGGAAAGGAGCACAGATACGCAGTATTTT
clone_size: NA; d_call: NA; j_call: TRBJ1-4; v_call: TRBV7-2; cdr3_aa: CASSTTGVNEKLFF; cdr3_nt: TGTGCCAGCAGCACGACAGGAGTTAATGAAAAACTGTTTTTT
clone_size: NA; d_call: TRBD1; j_call: TRBJ1-4; v_call: TRBV5-1; cdr3_aa: CASSEGQLNEKLFF; cdr3_nt: TGCGCCAGCAGCGAGGGACAGTTGAATGAAAAACTGTTTTTT
clone_size: NA; d_call: TRBD2; j_call: TRBJ2-7; v_call: TRBV6-2/TRBV6-3; cdr3_aa: CASSWGLAVYEQYF; cdr3_nt: TGTGCCAGCAGTTGGGGACTAGCGGTCTACGAGCAGTACTTC
clone_size: NA; d_call: TRBD2; j_call: TRBJ2-1; v_call: TRBV20-1; cdr3_aa: CSARVRGTFYNEQFF; cdr3_nt: TGCAGTGCTAGAGTGCGGGGGACCTTCTACAATGAGCAGTTCTTC
clone_size: few; d_call: TRBD2; j_call: TRBJ2-3; v_call: TRBV6-5; cdr3_aa: CATKTSGGDTQYF; cdr3_nt: TGTGCCACCAAGACTAGCGGAGGGGATACGCAGTATTTT
clone_size: NA; d_call: NA; j_call: TRBJ2-7; v_call: TRBV27; cdr3_aa: CASSYAAGQTYEQYF; cdr3_nt: TGTGCCAGCAGTTACGCGGCAGGCCAAACCTACGAGCAGTACTTC
clone_size: NA; d_call: NA; j_call: TRBJ1-1; v_call: TRBV20-1; cdr3_aa: CSATQGGPRTEAFF; cdr3_nt: TGCAGTGCCACCCAGGGTGGGCCTCGGACTGAAGCTTTCTTT
clone_size: NA; d_call: NA; j_call: TRBJ1-5; v_call: TRBV6-2/TRBV6-3; cdr3_aa: CASSPPGTTVQPQHF; cdr3_nt: TGTGCCAGCAGCCCTCCCGGGACAACGGTTCAGCCCCAGCATTTT
clone_size: many; d_call: TRBD1; j_call: TRBJ1-2; v_call: TRBV7-2; cdr3_aa: CASSLPAQGIGGYTF; cdr3_nt: TGTGCCAGCAGCCTACCCGCACAGGGGATAGGAGGCTACACCTTC
clone_size: once; d_call: NA; j_call: TRBJ2-6; v_call: TRBV18; cdr3_aa: CASSPPGQLSSGANVLTF; cdr3_nt: TGTGCCAGCTCACCACCCGGACAACTCAGCTCTGGGGCCAACGTCCTGACTTTC
clone_size: NA; d_call: NA; j_call: TRBJ2-5; v_call: TRBV28; cdr3_aa: CASSTAGAGLETQYF; cdr3_nt: TGTGCCAGCAGCACTGCTGGGGCAGGGCTGGAGACCCAGTACTTC
clone_size: few; d_call: NA; j_call: TRBJ2-5; v_call: TRBV4-1; cdr3_aa: CAGSQEGAERETQYF; cdr3_nt: TGCGCCGGCAGCCAAGAGGGAGCGGAAAGGGAGACCCAGTACTTC
clone_size: NA; d_call: NA; j_call: TRBJ2-7; v_call: TRBV5-5; cdr3_aa: CTSSSSSYEQYF; cdr3_nt: TGTACCAGCTCCTCCAGCTCCTACGAGCAGTACTTC
clone_size: NA; d_call: NA; j_call: TRBJ1-5; v_call: TRBV18; cdr3_aa: CAGSQDIFSNQPQHF; cdr3_nt: TGTGCCGGCTCACAGGACATTTTTAGCAATCAGCCCCAGCATTTT
clone_size: NA; d_call: TRBD1; j_call: TRBJ2-1; v_call: TRBV5-5; cdr3_aa: CASSFLDRDNEQFF; cdr3_nt: TGTGCCAGCAGCTTCCTGGACAGGGACAATGAGCAGTTCTTC
clone_size: NA; d_call: TRBD1; j_call: TRBJ2-1; v_call: TRBV19; cdr3_aa: CATNTGGNEQFF; cdr3_nt: TGTGCCACTAACACAGGGGGCAATGAGCAGTTCTTC